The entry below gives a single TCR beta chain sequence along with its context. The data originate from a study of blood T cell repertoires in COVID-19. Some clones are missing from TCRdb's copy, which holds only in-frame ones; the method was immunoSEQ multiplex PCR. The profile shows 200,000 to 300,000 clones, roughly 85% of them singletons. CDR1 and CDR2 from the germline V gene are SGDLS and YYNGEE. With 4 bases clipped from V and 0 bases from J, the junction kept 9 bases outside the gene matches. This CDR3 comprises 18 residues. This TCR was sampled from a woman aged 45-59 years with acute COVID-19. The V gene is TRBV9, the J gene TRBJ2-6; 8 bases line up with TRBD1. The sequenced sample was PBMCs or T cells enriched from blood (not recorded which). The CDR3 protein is CASSPRTGTVSGANVLTF. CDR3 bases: TGTGCCAGCAGCCCTCGGACAGGGACAGTCTCTGGGGCCAACGTCCTGACTTTC.